Sequencing of this TCR beta chain was carried out in a study of OX40 agonist ivuxolimab in advanced cancers. As for the study more broadly: The costimulatory receptor OX40 (CD134) was targeted by ivuxolimab, a fully human IgG2 agonistic monoclonal antibody. Among the roughly 52 dose-escalation patients, 19 had hepatocellular carcinoma, around 15 melanoma, 9 renal cell carcinoma and 9 head and neck cancer. In the dose-escalation cohort, more than 80% of patients were male, and the mean age was roughly 60 years with a range of roughly 20 to 80. Intravenous ivuxolimab was administered to patients every 2 weeks at six dose levels: 0.01, 0.1, 0.3, 1.5, 3 and 10 mg/kg. The paper covers the monotherapy dose-escalation part of the phase I ivuxolimab trial, which included N of about 50 patients. Three dose-escalation patients achieved partial responses, one with hepatocellular carcinoma and two with cutaneous melanoma. Prior anti-PD-1, anti-PD-L1 or anti-CTLA-4 therapy was permitted, and checkpoint inhibitors had been received by about 36% of dose-escalation patients. Peripheral TCRbeta sequencing was intended to test whether TCR sequence diversity was altered and clonal T-cell expansion was caused by ivuxolimab.

The germline V end is reduced by 6 bases and the J end by 2 bases; junction bases left unmatched: 4. Including the terminal cysteine and phenylalanine, the CDR3 comprises 14 residues. The DNA shown is the 42-base CDR3, in frame from base 1. Taken from the germline V gene (reference sequence), the CDR1 and CDR2 loops are MNHNY and SVGAGI. The trial excluded patients who had a history of autoimmune disease or who were on systemic immunosuppression. Peripheral blood for TCR sequencing was collected from all dose cohorts at baseline, on cycle 4 day 1, and on cycle 7 day 1. Samples came from an open-label, multicenter, first-in-human phase I dose-escalation trial of ivuxolimab. Adults with locally advanced or metastatic melanoma, renal cell carcinoma, hepatocellular carcinoma or head and neck squamous cell carcinoma were enrolled in the trial. Before TCR sequencing, CD4+ T cells and CD8+ T cells from peripheral blood were sorted into separate populations.

To sequence the TCRbeta CDR3 region, genomic DNA was isolated from the sorted cells. TCRbeta CDR3 regions were sequenced using the immunoSEQ Assay. As stored in TCRdb, this immuneACCESS dataset retains in-frame rearrangements with V and J assigned. A fraction of the clones does not appear; measured against another copy, unresolved V genes explain less than half of the discrepancy, and the remainder lacks a known reason. The sample table contains about 45,000 clones; only one count was recorded for roughly 90% of them. The leading ten clones occupy 0.85% to 1.1% of the sample. Study-wide conclusions, independent of this receptor: The antigen specificity of the clonally expanded peripheral T cells was not determined. Low levels of normalized T-cell clonal expansion were also seen in some patients who did not respond. At doses from 0.1 to 3.0 mg/kg, clonal expansion was seen in both CD4+ and CD8+ blood T cells between baseline and week 6. In the 0.1-3.0 mg/kg groups, partial responders had among the lowest normalized peripheral clonal expansion, particularly in CD8+ T cells. After ivuxolimab, expanded clones were on average more numerous among CD8+ T cells than among CD4+ T cells.

This clone has a handful of counts. This clone's antigen is unknown. Base qualities are not at hand, and no much larger clone is one base apart. The rearrangement joined TRBV6-6 to TRBJ2-7, and 10 junction bases match TRBD2. Material: CD4+ or CD8+ T cells sorted from blood, obtained in a trial of the OX40 agonist ivuxolimab. The TCR originated in an adult with an advanced solid tumor such as melanoma, head and neck, liver or kidney cancer. The CDR3 region reads CASSLAGVAYEQYF. The nucleotide sequence is given as TGTGCCAGCAGCCTAGCGGGAGTTGCCTACGAGCAGTACTTC.